What follows are 27 T cell receptor beta chains derived from one specimen sequenced in a study of response to subunit inactivated influenza vaccine (dated by TCRdb to between 2018 and 2020). Receptor amplification or capture employed RT-PCR. Data came from an Illumina HiSeq 2500. TCRdb's own reprocessing of the public reads used fastp at Q25 and MiXCR and kept productive beta chains. Every entry covers one CDR3 protein and lists the most common genes and DNA from its rows. The sample includes about 500,000 distinct CDR3 sequences, with approximately 15% observed a single time. Roughly 3% of the sample is held by the ten biggest clonotypes. The specimen comprised CD4+ T cells sorted from PBMCs, sampled roughly 24 months after vaccination. The origin of the receptors is a man between 50 and 69 years old who received an inactivated influenza vaccine. Donor details come from another sample of the same person, matched by shared clones.

This sequence joins TRBV6-1 and TRBJ1-2; no clear D gene. The length of the CDR3 is 14 residues. Trimming took 6 bases from V and 8 from J, leaving 19 bases between them. The V gene's germline CDR1 is MNHNS and CDR2 SASEGT. This chain's CDR3 is CASSFGPSGGGYTF. CDR3 sequence (DNA): TGTGCCAGCAGCTTTGGACCCTCCGGCGGGGGCTACACCTTC.

V usage is TRBV11-2 and J usage is TRBJ2-3; 8 nucleotides match TRBD1. CDR1 is SGHAT and CDR2 is FQNNGV in the germline V gene. The CDR3 totals 14 residues. Losses at the gene ends were 6 bases for V and 5 bases for J; bases not matched to a gene: 7. This CDR3 reads CASSHGQGKDTQYF. CDR3 coding DNA: TGTGCCAGCAGTCACGGACAGGGAAAAGATACGCAGTATTTT.

The table lists this clonotype with many counts. The chain uses TRBV19 and TRBJ1-1; 7 bases are shared with TRBD1. The germline CDR1 and CDR2 sequences are LNHDA and SQIVND (reference sequence). The CDR3 has 13 residues. Unmatched junction bases numbered 5, after V lost 4 bases and J lost 6 bases. CDR3 sequence (DNA): TGTGCCAGTAGTACGACAGGGTTGGCTGAAGCTTTCTTT. Encoded protein: CASSTTGLAEAFF.

The V gene is TRBV6-5, the J gene TRBJ2-7; the match to TRBD2 covers 9 bases. CDR1 and CDR2 (germline): MNHEY, SVGAGI. This CDR3 spans 15 amino acids. With 2 bases clipped from V and 3 bases from J, the junction kept 5 bases outside the gene matches. The chain's CDR3 is CASSYAASGNYEQYF. The CDR3 DNA follows: TGTGCCAGCAGTTACGCGGCTAGCGGGAACTACGAGCAGTACTTC.

The genes are TRBV20-1 and TRBJ2-2, with D unclear. Trimming took off 0 bases at V and 3 bases at J, with 11 bases between the two ends. The CDR3 is 15 residues long. Per germline, CDR1 DFQATT and CDR2 SNEGSKA (reference sequence). The CDR3 sequence is CSARDMYRDTGELFF. CDR3 nucleotide sequence: TGCAGTGCTAGAGATATGTACAGAGACACCGGGGAGCTGTTTTTT.

The CDR3 sequence: CASSLGGRLAYNEQFF. The CDR3 nucleotides read TGTGCCAGCAGCTTAGGGGGGAGACTAGCGTACAATGAGCAGTTCTTC. J is TRBJ2-1 and V is TRBV7-9; the match to TRBD2 covers 8 bases. Germline V gives CDR1 SEHNR, CDR2 FQNEAQ (reference sequence). The CDR3 has 16 amino acids. V lost 1 base, J lost 4 bases, and 6 bases stayed unmatched.

This chain links TRBV3-1 with TRBJ2-7; 9 nucleotides agree with TRBD1. Germline V gene lookup returns CDR1 LGHDT and CDR2 YNNKEL (reference sequence). V trimming: 3 bases; J trimming: 4 bases; junction bases outside the gene matches: 10. CDR3 length equals 16 residues. CDR3 protein: CASSHPGQGSGYEQYF. CDR3 in DNA: TGTGCCAGCAGCCACCCGGGACAGGGAAGTGGTTACGAGCAGTACTTC.

The rearrangement uses TRBV6-2 or TRBV6-3 and TRBJ1-5, with D unresolved. This CDR3 contains 14 residues. V lost 2 bases to trimming and J lost 5 bases, with 10 bases between them. Germline V gene sequence: CDR1 MNHEY, CDR2 SVGEGT. The DNA for the CDR3 is TGTGCCAGCAGTTACCCGGCAGAGTATCAGCCCCAGCATTTT. Protein sequence: CASSYPAEYQPQHF.

This clonotype has just a few counts. The rearrangement joins TRBV19 to TRBJ1-4, with TRBD1 matching over 7 bases. V was clipped by 6 bases and J by 5 bases; unmatched bases: 9. CDR3 length: 15 residues. CDR1 is LNHDA and CDR2 is SQIVND in the germline V gene (reference sequence). The CDR3: CASSPTGSSNEKLFF. Here the CDR3 DNA reads TGTGCCAGTAGCCCGACAGGGTCGTCAAATGAAAAACTGTTTTTT.

This clonotype was observed a handful of times. V gene TRBV5-1 combines with J gene TRBJ2-5; possibly TRBD1 for D (5 bases). Germline V CDR1 and CDR2: SGHRS, YFSETQ. The CDR3 is 14 amino acids. Trimming removed 4 bases at V and 3 bases at J, with 13 bases between. As DNA, the CDR3 is TGCGCCAGCAGCCCTATGGACAAGAAAGAGACCCAGTACTTC. Translated: CASSPMDKKETQYF.

This chain uses TRBV28 with TRBJ2-4; perhaps D is TRBD1 or TRBD2 (6 bases each). This CDR3 spans 14 amino acids. Germline values: CDR1 MDHEN, CDR2 SYDVKM. V lost 5 bases and J 6 bases, leaving 14 bases between the germline ends. CDR3 in amino acids: CASSPSGGTNIQYF. The CDR3 region has the DNA TGTGCCAGCAGTCCATCCGGGGGCACAAACATTCAGTACTTC.

There are a few counts of this clonotype. This chain links TRBV6-1 with TRBJ2-2; D remains ambiguous. V dropped 7 bases and J dropped 1 base, with 7 bases sitting between them. From germline, CDR1 is MNHNS and CDR2 SASEGT. The CDR3 totals 13 residues. The CDR3 sequence: CASNGVNTGELFF. In DNA form, the CDR3 reads TGTGCCAGCAATGGCGTGAACACCGGGGAGCTGTTTTTT.

The rearrangement joins TRBV11-1 to TRBJ2-7, with no clear D. There are 13 residues in the CDR3. V lost 5 bases to trimming and J lost 6 bases, with 14 bases between them. Germline V lookup: CDR1 SGHAT, CDR2 FQDESV (reference sequence). CDR3 in DNA: TGTGCCAGCAGCAAAGACCGGGTCGGCGAGCAGTACTTC. Translation: CASSKDRVGEQYF.

Only a few counts were recorded for this clonotype. V usage is TRBV3-1 and J usage is TRBJ2-3, with 12 bases that match TRBD2. The CDR3 has 19 residues. V was pared by 2 bases and J by 5 bases, with 14 bases of the junction left unmatched. The V gene's germline CDR1 is LGHDT and CDR2 YNNKEL (reference sequence). This CDR3 reads CASSQTRLLTSGSGDTQYF. CDR3 DNA sequence: TGTGCCAGCAGCCAAACGCGCCTCTTGACTAGCGGGAGTGGAGATACGCAGTATTTT.

This clonotype was seen repeatedly, ten times or more. The CDR3 nucleotides are TGTGCCAGCAGTGCCAGAGGACAGGGCTATGGCTACACCTTC. Encoded protein: CASSARGQGYGYTF. This chain joins TRBV6-1 and TRBJ1-2; 8 nucleotides agree with TRBD1. The CDR3 runs to 14 residues. The V gene end was trimmed by 4 bases and the J gene end by 4 bases; junction bases not matched to a gene: 5. Germline assignment: CDR1 MNHNS and CDR2 SASEGT.

This clonotype was seen more than once but under ten times. V gene TRBV10-3 combines with J gene TRBJ2-5, with TRBD1 identical over 7 bases. Looked up from germline, CDR1 is ENHRY and CDR2 is SYGVKD. The CDR3 runs to 15 residues. Trimming cost V 3 bases and J 5 bases; bases outside gene matches: 9. DNA of the CDR3: TGTGCCATCAGTGAAGCCCCACAGGGGAAGGAGACCCAGTACTTC. Translation: CAISEAPQGKETQYF.

This clonotype has at least ten counts. V gene TRBV7-2 combines with J gene TRBJ1-1; perhaps TRBD1 as D (5 bases). The CDR3 has 12 residues. The germline V gene encodes CDR1 SGHTA and CDR2 FQGNSA. Between the trimmed V and J ends, which lost 7 bases and 11 bases, there was a span of 17 bases. CDR3 residues: CASTLDTGGAFF. The CDR3 DNA reads as TGTGCCAGCACTTTAGATACAGGTGGGGCTTTCTTT.

This clonotype showed up just a few times. The chain joins TRBV4-1 to TRBJ2-1; D remains ambiguous. Trimming took off 4 bases at V and 0 bases at J, with 16 bases between the two ends. There are 17 residues in the CDR3. Germline lookup yields CDR1 MGHRA and CDR2 YSYEKL. The CDR3: CASSLRIGANSYNEQFF. CDR3 sequence (DNA): TGCGCCAGCAGCCTCCGCATAGGAGCGAACTCCTACAATGAGCAGTTCTTC.

V and J are TRBV7-9 and TRBJ1-2; unclear D gene. CDR1 is SEHNR, CDR2 FQNEAQ, per germline (reference sequence). This CDR3 has 14 amino acids. Between the trimmed V and J ends, which lost 2 bases and 6 bases, there was a span of 13 bases. The CDR3 DNA sequence: TGTGCCAGCAGCTTATTTGCGCAGGCGAATGGCTACACCTTC. Its translation: CASSLFAQANGYTF.

This clonotype was recorded many times. V gene TRBV5-1 combines with J gene TRBJ2-7, with D possibly called TRBD1 or TRBD2 (5 bases each). CDR1 and CDR2 from the germline V gene are SGHRS and YFSETQ. The CDR3 totals 13 residues. The V gene lost 4 bases and the J gene lost 2 bases, with 10 bases spanning the gap. The CDR3 here is CASSPLGAYEQYF. The CDR3 DNA reads as TGCGCCAGCAGCCCACTGGGGGCCTACGAGCAGTACTTC.

This clonotype was found a few times. The rearrangement joins TRBV5-1 to TRBJ2-3; D gene uncertain. The CDR3 loop spans 14 amino acids. The V gene lost 0 bases and the J gene lost 3 bases, with 8 bases spanning the gap. Germline values: CDR1 SGHRS, CDR2 YFSETQ. This CDR3 reads CASSLAVATDTQYF. The CDR3 coding sequence is TGCGCCAGCAGCTTGGCCGTCGCGACAGATACGCAGTATTTT.

This clonotype showed up just a few times. The chain joins TRBV27 to TRBJ2-5; TRBD1 or TRBD2 may be the D gene (5 bases each). This CDR3 spans 17 amino acids. V was trimmed by 2 bases and J by 1 base, leaving 17 bases between them. The germline V gene has CDR1 MNHEY and CDR2 SMNVEV (reference sequence). The chain's CDR3 is CASSLMNGDVGQETQYF. CDR3 in DNA: TGTGCCAGCAGTTTAATGAATGGGGACGTAGGCCAAGAGACCCAGTACTTC.

This clonotype has a count of ten or more. The chain links TRBV5-1 to TRBJ2-7; TRBD1 matches 8 bases. The CDR3 contains 14 residues. V shed 0 bases, J shed 2 bases, and the junction held 1 base outside the gene matches. Germline V gene sequence: CDR1 SGHRS, CDR2 YFSETQ. The CDR3 region is CASSLGTGPYEQYF. In DNA form, the CDR3 reads TGCGCCAGCAGCTTGGGGACAGGGCCCTACGAGCAGTACTTC.

This clonotype was observed once. This chain joins TRBV5-1 and TRBJ1-6; D possibly corresponds to TRBD1 (6 bases). The CDR3 has 14 amino acids. The germline CDR1 and CDR2 sequences are SGHRS and YFSETQ. The germline V and J ends were trimmed by 3 bases and 9 bases, with 13 bases remaining between them. CDR3 in amino acids: CASSSQGTSSPLHF. The CDR3 DNA sequence: TGCGCCAGCAGCTCCCAGGGGACAAGTTCACCCCTCCACTTT.

This sequence joins TRBV25-1 and TRBJ1-2; D uncertain. Trimming shortened V by 8 bases and J by 0 bases, and 4 bases separated the two germline ends. There are 11 residues in the CDR3. The germline V gene has CDR1 MGHDK and CDR2 SYGVNS. The CDR3 nucleotides read TGTGCCAGCGACTCTAACTATGGCTACACCTTC. Its translation: CASDSNYGYTF.

In its sample, this clonotype was seen many times. V is TRBV12-3 or TRBV12-4 and J is TRBJ2-7, with 9 positions matching TRBD1. After removal of 6 bases from V and 5 bases from J, the junction contained 8 bases not matched to a gene. This CDR3 spans 14 amino acids. The chain's CDR3 is CASSRDRGSNEQYF. CDR3 DNA: TGTGCCAGCAGCAGAGACAGGGGGAGTAACGAGCAGTACTTC.

The chain links TRBV6-5 to TRBJ1-1; no clear D. V dropped 0 bases and J dropped 1 base, with 9 bases sitting between them. The CDR3 extends over 15 amino acids. CDR1 and CDR2 (germline): MNHEY, SVGAGI. The CDR3 DNA sequence: TGTGCCAGCAGTTACTCATCGGGTAGGAACACTGAAGCTTTCTTT. Translation: CASSYSSGRNTEAFF.